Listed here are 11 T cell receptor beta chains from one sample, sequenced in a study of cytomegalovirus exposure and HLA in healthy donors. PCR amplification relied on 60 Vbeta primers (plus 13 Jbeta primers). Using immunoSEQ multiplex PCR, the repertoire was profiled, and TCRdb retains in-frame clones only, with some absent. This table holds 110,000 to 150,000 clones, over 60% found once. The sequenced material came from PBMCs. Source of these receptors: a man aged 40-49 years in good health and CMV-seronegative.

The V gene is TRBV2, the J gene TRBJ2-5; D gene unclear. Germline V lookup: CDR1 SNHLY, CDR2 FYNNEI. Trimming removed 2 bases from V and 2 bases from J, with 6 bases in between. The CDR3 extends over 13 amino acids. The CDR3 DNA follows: TGTGCCAGCAGTGAAACACGACAAGAGACCCAGTACTTC. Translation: CASSETRQETQYF.

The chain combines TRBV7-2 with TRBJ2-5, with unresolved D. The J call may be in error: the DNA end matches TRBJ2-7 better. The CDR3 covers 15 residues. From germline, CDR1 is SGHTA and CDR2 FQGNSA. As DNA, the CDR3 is TGTGCCAGCAGCTTAGGGTCTGGTTCACAGTACGAGCAGTACTTC. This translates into CASSLGSGSQYEQYF.

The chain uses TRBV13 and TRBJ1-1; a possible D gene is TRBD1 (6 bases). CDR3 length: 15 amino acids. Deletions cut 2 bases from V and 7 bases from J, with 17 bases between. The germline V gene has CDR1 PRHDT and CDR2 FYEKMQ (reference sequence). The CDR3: CASSLRAGEGREAFF. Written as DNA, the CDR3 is TGTGCCAGCAGCTTAAGGGCAGGGGAAGGTCGTGAAGCTTTCTTT. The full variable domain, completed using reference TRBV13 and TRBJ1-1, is AAGVIQSPRHLIKEKRETATLKCYPIPRHDTVYWYQQGPGQDPQFLISFYEKMQSDKGSIPDRFSAQQFSDYHSELNMSSLELGDSALYFCASSLRAGEGREAFFGQGTRLTVV.

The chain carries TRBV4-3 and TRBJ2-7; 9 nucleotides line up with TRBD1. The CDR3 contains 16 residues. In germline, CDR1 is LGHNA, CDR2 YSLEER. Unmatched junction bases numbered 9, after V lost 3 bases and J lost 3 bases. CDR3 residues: CASSQGPGQGFYEQYF. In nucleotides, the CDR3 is TGCGCCAGCAGCCAGGGACCGGGACAGGGATTCTACGAGCAGTACTTC.

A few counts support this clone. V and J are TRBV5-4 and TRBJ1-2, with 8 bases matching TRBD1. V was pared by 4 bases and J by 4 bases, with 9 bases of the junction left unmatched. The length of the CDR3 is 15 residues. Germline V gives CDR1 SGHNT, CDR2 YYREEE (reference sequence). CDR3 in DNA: TGTGCCAGCAGCGTCGGGACAGGCCGGGGCTATGGCTACACCTTC. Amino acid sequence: CASSVGTGRGYGYTF.

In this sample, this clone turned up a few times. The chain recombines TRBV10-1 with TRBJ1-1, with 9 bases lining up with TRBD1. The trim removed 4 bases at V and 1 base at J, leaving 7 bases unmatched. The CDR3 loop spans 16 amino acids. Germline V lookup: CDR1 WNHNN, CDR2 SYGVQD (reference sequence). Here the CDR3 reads CASSARDRVGNTEAFF. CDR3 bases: TGCGCCAGCAGTGCCCGGGACAGGGTAGGGAACACTGAAGCTTTCTTT.

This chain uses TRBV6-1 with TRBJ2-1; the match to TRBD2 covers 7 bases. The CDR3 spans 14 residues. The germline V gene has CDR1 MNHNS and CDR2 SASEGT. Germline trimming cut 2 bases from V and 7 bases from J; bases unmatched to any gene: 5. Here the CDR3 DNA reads TGTGCCAGCAGTGAATTCCGGGGAGGGAATGAGCAGTTCTTC. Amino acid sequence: CASSEFRGGNEQFF.

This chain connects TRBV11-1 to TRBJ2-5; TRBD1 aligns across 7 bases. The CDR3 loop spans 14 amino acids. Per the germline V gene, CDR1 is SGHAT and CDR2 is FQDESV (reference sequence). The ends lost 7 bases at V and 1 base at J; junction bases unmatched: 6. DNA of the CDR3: TGTGCCAGCAAACTTGGGACAGCCCAAGAGACCCAGTACTTC. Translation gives CASKLGTAQETQYF.

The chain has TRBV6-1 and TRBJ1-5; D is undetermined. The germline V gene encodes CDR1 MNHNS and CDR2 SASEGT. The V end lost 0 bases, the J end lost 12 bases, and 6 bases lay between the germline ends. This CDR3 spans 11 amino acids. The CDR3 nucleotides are TGTGCCAGCAGTGAAGCAGGGAGCCAGCATTTT. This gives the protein CASSEAGSQHF.

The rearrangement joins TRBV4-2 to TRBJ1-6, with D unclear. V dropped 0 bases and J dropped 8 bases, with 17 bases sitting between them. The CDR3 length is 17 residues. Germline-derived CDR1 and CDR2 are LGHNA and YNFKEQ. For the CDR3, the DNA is TGTGCCAGCAGCCAAGATTTAGTTGGGCAGCAGGATTCACCCCTCCACTTT. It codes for CASSQDLVGQQDSPLHF.

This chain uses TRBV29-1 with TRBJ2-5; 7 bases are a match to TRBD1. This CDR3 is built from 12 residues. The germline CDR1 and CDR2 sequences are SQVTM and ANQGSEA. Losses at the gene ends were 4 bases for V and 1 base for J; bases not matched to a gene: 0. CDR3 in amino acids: CSVGQGQETQYF. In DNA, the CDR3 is TGCAGCGTTGGACAGGGCCAAGAGACCCAGTACTTC.